Listed here is a single T cell receptor (beta chain). Its target is not known. The data belong to a study of CXCR3-negative and CXCR3-positive naive CD8 T cells. Overall study: Roughly 1.5 +/- 0.3 million TRB reads came from each library, giving around 130 million in total. Whole-study results and caveats: The authors found comparable surface CD5 between naive subsets and inferred TCR strength from TRB CDR3 properties. Naive subsets were similarly diverse, while memory CD8+ repertoires were much less diverse.

Libraries of TRB cDNA were made by 5' RACE and carried UMIs. TCRdb reprocessed the 5' RACE reads and stores each CDR3 protein as one record, lacking DNA. The sample holds tens of thousands of distinct CDR3 sequences. The germline CDR1 and CDR2 sequences are MDHEN and SYDVKM. The CDR3 has 17 residues. Naive CD8+ T lymphocytes were specified as CD45RO-CCR7+CD27+CD95-. The clonotype comes from a human donor in good health. Some clones in this sample may be carry-over from other donors' samples. The chain recombines TRBV28 with TRBJ2-5; TCRdb selects TRBD2, and the lack of DNA leaves this call unchecked. Source material: naive CXCR3- CD8+ T cells from blood. Regarding subset: CD45RO-CCR7+CD27+CD95- naive CD8+ T cells lacking CXCR3 (TNR3-). The CDR3 loop is CASSLPRTSGYQETQYF.